The T cell receptor beta chain described here comes from a study of blood T cell repertoires in COVID-19. Study summary: T cells, B-cell-depleted T cells, or PBMCs provided the cDNA or gDNA that served as material.

Original methodology: Reference gene primers were amplified, and this amplification served to estimate nucleated cell counts. Repertoires were generated with immunoSEQ multiplex PCR, while TCRdb's copy carries only in-frame clones and drops some. V and J calls and clone size are copied from that table; D and trimming were computed from the DNA. The sample yields about 170,000 clones, about 87% seen once. Patients from Seattle were sampled longitudinally, starting during active infection. The sample was peripheral blood. The sequence came from a woman aged 80 or over with COVID-19, enrolled during active disease.

The CDR3 DNA sequence: TGTGCCATCAGTAAACTAGCGGAGAACCCCCACGAGCAGTACTTC. Its protein product is CAISKLAENPHEQYF. This chain connects TRBV10-3 to TRBJ2-7; 8 bases match TRBD2. CDR1 is ENHRY, CDR2 SYGVKD, per germline. CDR3 length: 15 residues. V lost 5 bases and J lost 5; bases outside the gene matches: 11.